What follows are 21 T cell receptor beta chains derived from one specimen sequenced in a study of blood T cells in healthy people across ages. Using a J-beta primer mix together with a sample-barcoded 5' primer, a second PCR was run for roughly 6 to 12 cycles. Each CDR3 protein gets one entry after TCRdb re-called the 5' RACE reads with MiXCR. The table includes hundreds of thousands of distinct CDR3 sequences, roughly 32% detected once. Sequencing input: blood. These receptor sequences come from a woman aged 80 or over in good health.

This clonotype was observed at least ten times. The genes are TRBV5-1 and TRBJ2-5; a weak D match, TRBD2 (6 bases). The CDR3 spans 14 residues. V dropped 0 bases and J dropped 5 bases, with 11 bases sitting between them. Germline CDR1 is SGHRS and CDR2 is YFSETQ. In DNA, the CDR3 is TGCGCCAGCAGCTTGGAGGCGGGGCTCGAGACCCAGTACTTC. This gives the protein CASSLEAGLETQYF.

This clonotype was seen repeatedly, ten times or more. The J gene is TRBJ1-2, the V gene TRBV5-6, with D possibly matching TRBD1 (5 bases). The CDR3 covers 16 residues. V lost 0 bases and J lost 8, with 20 bases in between. The germline V gene has CDR1 SGHDT and CDR2 YYEEEE. Here the CDR3 reads CASSLVFRDLPGGYTF. CDR3 DNA: TGTGCCAGCAGCTTGGTCTTCAGGGACCTACCCGGAGGCTACACCTTC.

This clonotype has ten or more counts. The chain links TRBV24-1 to TRBJ2-2; 8 nucleotides match TRBD2. Germline loops: CDR1 KGHDR, CDR2 SFDVKD. V lost 0 bases to trimming and J lost 1 base; unmatched junction nucleotides: 3. The CDR3 runs 17 residues. CDR3 in DNA: TGTGCCACCAGTGATTTGCGGGGGGGCAGGAACACCGGGGAGCTGTTTTTT. It codes for CATSDLRGGRNTGELFF.

This clonotype was counted at least ten times. This chain joins TRBV29-1 and TRBJ2-1, with TRBD1 matching over 10 bases. Trimming at V came to 7 bases and at J to 6 bases, leaving 12 bases not matched to a gene. The CDR3 is made up of 15 amino acids. The germline CDR1 and CDR2 sequences are SQVTM and ANQGSEA. CDR3 nucleotides: TGCAGCGCCCCCAGGAGGACAGGGGGGGGCAATGAGCAGTTCTTC. Translating it yields CSAPRRTGGGNEQFF.

The V gene is TRBV12-3 or TRBV12-4, the J gene TRBJ1-6; 10 bases are shared with TRBD1. CDR3 length equals 16 residues. V lost 6 bases and J lost 7; bases outside the gene matches: 9. The CDR3 reads CASRETGGSWNSPLHF. CDR3 DNA sequence: TGTGCCAGCAGGGAGACAGGGGGCTCTTGGAATTCACCCCTCCACTTT.

This clonotype was detected many times. This chain uses TRBV6-6 with TRBJ2-1; D perhaps matches TRBD1 (5 bases). V lost 2 bases, J lost 2 bases, and 16 bases lay in between. Germline CDR1 and CDR2: MNHNY and SVGAGI (reference sequence). The CDR3 spans 17 residues. CDR3 sequence: CASSYGIQQGAYNEQFF. CDR3 coding DNA: TGTGCCAGCAGTTACGGGATACAGCAGGGCGCCTACAATGAGCAGTTCTTC.

Regarding this clonotype: The CDR3 carries no conserved terminal phenylalanine or tryptophan, so it likely arises from a read error. This chain uses TRBV9 with TRBJ1-1, with 8 positions matching TRBD1. Germline CDR1 SGDLS, CDR2 YYNGEE. V shed 4 bases and J 5 bases; nucleotides not matched to a gene: 7. The CDR3 has 14 amino acids. The CDR3 here is CASSPRQGRTEAFL. In nucleotides, the CDR3 is TGTGCCAGCAGCCCCCGACAGGGGCGGACTGAAGCTTTCTTG.

This clonotype has a handful of counts. The gene calls are TRBV28 and TRBJ1-1; a weak D match, TRBD1 (6 bases). Trimming shortened V by 10 bases and J by 1 base, and 16 bases separated the two germline ends. This CDR3 comprises 14 residues. CDR1 and CDR2 (germline): MDHEN, SYDVKM. DNA of the CDR3: TGTGCCACCCAAGGAGGGGGGAAGAACACTGAAGCTTTCTTT. Its translation: CATQGGGKNTEAFF.

This chain links TRBV12-3 or TRBV12-4 with TRBJ2-3; D not resolved. The CDR3 is 14 residues long. The ends were cut back, 1 base at V and 4 bases at J, with 9 bases in the middle. The CDR3 bases are TGTGCCAGCAGTTTAGGACCGAGAGCAGATACGCAGTATTTT. It translates to CASSLGPRADTQYF.

V and J are TRBV7-8 and TRBJ2-2; no reliable D call. The V gene's germline CDR1 is SGHVS and CDR2 FQNEAQ. With 2 bases removed from V and 6 bases from J, the gap between germline ends came to 16 bases. The CDR3 runs 16 residues. The CDR3 here is CASSLWATLSPGELFF. The CDR3 nucleotides are TGTGCCAGCAGCTTATGGGCCACCCTCTCCCCCGGGGAGCTGTTTTTT.

V gene TRBV4-2 combines with J gene TRBJ2-1; 7 bases are shared with TRBD2. V lost 0 bases to trimming and J lost 4 bases; unmatched junction nucleotides: 9. CDR3 length equals 17 residues. Germline CDR1 reads LGHNA; CDR2 reads YNFKEQ. The CDR3 protein is CASSQDNRAGSYNEQFF. The CDR3 bases are TGTGCCAGCAGCCAAGATAACCGAGCGGGGTCATACAATGAGCAGTTCTTC.

The chain recombines TRBV12-3 or TRBV12-4 with TRBJ1-6, with 7 bases fitting TRBD1. This CDR3 spans 13 amino acids. The trim removed 8 bases at V and 9 bases at J, leaving 7 bases unmatched. This CDR3 is CASSPGQISPLHF. CDR3 in DNA: TGTGCCAGCTCTCCGGGACAGATTTCACCCCTCCACTTT.

Only a few counts were recorded for this clonotype. The V call is TRBV2, the J call TRBJ2-3; D gene unclear. The V end was cut by 6 bases, the J end by 3 bases, with 16 bases between. There are 15 residues in the CDR3. The V gene's germline CDR1 is SNHLY and CDR2 FYNNEI. CDR3 protein: CASRAMGEATDTQYF. The CDR3 nucleotides read TGTGCCAGCAGGGCCATGGGTGAGGCGACAGATACGCAGTATTTT.

This clonotype showed up many times. For the CDR3, the DNA is TGTGCCAGCAGCTTAGGGGACTCTAACTACGAGCAGTACTTC. Protein: CASSLGDSNYEQYF. The rearrangement links TRBV7-9 to TRBJ2-7; D is possibly TRBD2 (6 bases). This CDR3 region has 14 residues. The V gene's germline CDR1 is SEHNR and CDR2 FQNEAQ (reference sequence). Trimming stripped 1 base from V and 3 bases from J, with 10 bases between.

This clonotype was recorded a few times. The chain employs TRBV30 and TRBJ2-5; a possible D gene is TRBD2 (6 bases). CDR3 length: 13 residues. V lost 0 bases and J 7 bases, leaving 12 bases between the germline ends. Germline V gene sequence: CDR1 GTSNPN, CDR2 SVGIG (reference sequence). Written as DNA, the CDR3 is TGTGCCTGGAGTGTACGGGAGTCAGGGACCCAGTACTTC. Translation gives CAWSVRESGTQYF. The entire variable domain, with the rest obtained from reference TRBV30 and TRBJ2-5, is as follows: SQTIHQWPATLVQPVGSPLSLECTVEGTSNPNLYWYRQAAGRGLQLLFYSVGIGQISSEVPQNLSASRPQDRQFILSSKKLLLSDSGFYLCAWSVRESGTQYFGPGTRLLVL.

This clonotype was picked up a small number of times. J is TRBJ2-5 and V is TRBV5-4; D is tentatively TRBD1 or TRBD2 (6 bases each). CDR1 and CDR2 from the germline V gene are SGHNT and YYREEE (reference sequence). Trimming cost V 0 bases and J 11 bases, with 11 bases left between them. This CDR3 comprises 12 residues. DNA of the CDR3: TGTGCCAGCAGCTTGGAGGGGGGCGGACAGTACTTC. Its protein product is CASSLEGGGQYF. Full variable domain (remainder filled in from reference TRBV5-4 and TRBJ2-5): ETGVTQSPTHLIKTRGQQVTLRCSSQSGHNTVSWYQQALGQGPQFIFQYYREEENGRGNFPPRFSGLQFPNYSSELNVNALELDDSALYLCASSLEGGGQYFGPGTRLLVL.

This clonotype was observed at least ten times. The chain employs TRBV6-5 and TRBJ1-5; TRBD1 might be the D (6 bases). V was pared by 0 bases and J by 3 bases, with 9 bases between. The CDR3 runs 15 residues. Germline loops: CDR1 MNHEY, CDR2 SVGAGI. DNA for the CDR3: TGTGCCAGCAGTTACTCGAGGGGGGACAATCAGCCCCAGCATTTT. As protein: CASSYSRGDNQPQHF.

At least ten counts were recorded for this clonotype. The chain recombines TRBV27 with TRBJ2-3; D may be TRBD2 (5 bases). The CDR3 covers 16 residues. From germline, CDR1 is MNHEY and CDR2 SMNVEV (reference sequence). V was pared by 6 bases and J by 4 bases, with 20 bases between. CDR3 protein: CASSPRRPRVPDTQYF. The CDR3 nucleotides read TGTGCCAGCAGCCCAAGACGGCCGCGGGTCCCAGATACGCAGTATTTT.

The chain employs TRBV30 and TRBJ1-4; weak D call: TRBD1 (5 bases). Germline V gives CDR1 GTSNPN, CDR2 SVGIG (reference sequence). V lost 2 bases and J lost 8, with 15 bases in between. This CDR3 has 14 amino acids. The CDR3 is CAWSPGRTSEKLFF. Written as DNA, the CDR3 is TGTGCCTGGAGTCCAGGGCGGACAAGCGAAAAACTGTTTTTT.

The J gene is TRBJ1-5, the V gene TRBV5-1; D call uncertain. Deletions cut 0 bases from V and 2 bases from J, with 12 bases between. The germline V gene encodes CDR1 SGHRS and CDR2 YFSETQ. CDR3 length equals 16 residues. The DNA of the CDR3 is TGCGCCAGCAGCTTGGCACCCGAGAACGGCAATCAGCCCCAGCATTTT. Translation: CASSLAPENGNQPQHF.

Only a few counts were recorded for this clonotype. The chain links TRBV7-3 to TRBJ1-5, with TRBD1 as a possible D gene (5 bases). CDR3 size: 15 residues. Trimming took off 0 bases at V and 5 bases at J, with 11 bases between the two ends. CDR1 is SGHTA and CDR2 is FQGTGA in the germline V gene. CDR3 sequence (DNA): TGTGCCAGCAGCTTAACAGGGGCGGCGGATCAGCCCCAGCATTTT. Protein product: CASSLTGAADQPQHF.